This T cell receptor (beta chain) appears in the sequencing data of a study of breast tumors, draining lymph nodes, adjacent tissues. Study-wide findings and caveats: Findings are consistent with lymph node origin and intratumoral expansion of most tumor T cells. Tumor and nontumor repertoires were significantly more similar in luminal-like than in basal-like breast cancer. Tumors had less TCR diversity than lymph nodes, more than nontumor tissue.

Axillary draining lymph nodes of breast cancer patients supplied the node samples. This clonotype was detected ten times or more. No antigen is known for it. TCRdb itself ran the multiplex PCR reads through MiXCR, one entry per CDR3 protein. Of 150,000 to 200,000 distinct CDR3 sequences in the sample, about 34% were seen once. CDR1 LGHNA and CDR2 YSLEER come from the germline V gene. J lost 1 base, V lost 0 bases, and 3 bases had no gene match. The CDR3 has 16 residues. This receptor was identified in a female donor with breast cancer. Some clones in this sample may be carry-over from other donors' samples. This chain uses TRBV4-3 with TRBJ2-7; 10 nucleotides line up with TRBD2. Sample: axillary lymph node tissue. CDR3 nucleotide sequence: TGCGCCAGCAGCCAAGATGTAGCGGGAGGTTCCTACGAGCAGTACTTC. It codes for CASSQDVAGGSYEQYF.